These 14 T cell receptor beta chains were sequenced from one sample in a study of CD8 T cells in ankylosing spondylitis (dated by TCRdb to 2017 to 2019). The library was built by means of 5' RACE. Sequencing was performed on an Illumina HiSeq 2500. TCRdb reprocessed the public reads (quality trimming at Q25 with fastp, clone calling with MiXCR) and kept in-frame beta chains. Entries are consolidated by CDR3 protein sequence, retaining the most common genes and DNA. Within this sample are 310,000 or so distinct CDR3 sequences, with 20% of them counted one time only. Around 7.8% of the sample is taken by the ten largest. The source material was blood, either unsorted or a sorted T cell fraction (not recorded which). The receptor set was obtained from a male donor with ankylosing spondylitis or in good health (not recorded which).

The V call is TRBV12-3 or TRBV12-4, the J call TRBJ2-3; maybe TRBD2 (5 bases). The CDR3 is made up of 16 amino acids. V was pared by 2 bases and J by 3 bases, with 15 bases between. CDR3 loop: CASSLTPASLTDTQYF. DNA for the CDR3: TGTGCCAGCAGTTTAACCCCCGCTAGCCTGACAGATACGCAGTATTTT.

The chain uses TRBV7-6 and TRBJ2-3, with D perhaps TRBD2 (6 bases). The CDR3 totals 12 residues. The V end lost 4 bases, the J end lost 7 bases, and 9 bases lay between the germline ends. Germline V gene sequence: CDR1 SGHVS, CDR2 FNYEAQ. The CDR3 nucleotides are TGTGCCAGCAGCTCCAGCGGGCATACGCAGTATTTT. Translating it yields CASSSSGHTQYF.

Within the sample, this clonotype is medium-sized. The chain employs TRBV7-2 and TRBJ2-2, with no clear D. CDR3 length equals 11 residues. Germline V gene lookup returns CDR1 SGHTA and CDR2 FQGNSA. Deletions cut 1 base from V and 8 bases from J, with 2 bases between. This chain's CDR3 is CASSLEGELFF. The DNA for the CDR3 is TGTGCCAGCAGCTTAGAGGGGGAGCTGTTTTTT.

The sample holds many counts of this clonotype. V is TRBV12-3 or TRBV12-4 and J is TRBJ2-3; 8 bases align to TRBD2. The CDR3 runs to 16 residues. The trim removed 3 bases at V and 0 bases at J, leaving 5 bases unmatched. The CDR3, as DNA: TGTGCCAGCAGTTTGGATCTAGCGGGCAGCACAGATACGCAGTATTTT. Translation gives CASSLDLAGSTDTQYF.

The J gene is TRBJ2-3, the V gene TRBV5-1; D unclear. The CDR3 sequence is 14 residues long. Trimming cost V 3 bases and J 0 bases, with 8 bases left between them. Germline loops: CDR1 SGHRS, CDR2 YFSETQ. DNA of the CDR3: TGCGCCAGCAGCTGGGGTAGTAGCACAGATACGCAGTATTTT. This codes for CASSWGSSTDTQYF.

This clonotype turned up a few times. This chain links TRBV10-3 with TRBJ2-2; D gene ambiguous. Trimming left V 10 bases short and J 5 bases short, with 14 bases between. CDR3 size: 13 residues. Per germline, CDR1 ENHRY and CDR2 SYGVKD. CDR3 region: CATLVGETGELFF. The DNA for the CDR3 is TGTGCCACCTTGGTGGGTGAGACCGGGGAGCTGTTTTTT.

The rearrangement joins TRBV5-1 to TRBJ2-3; D gene unclear. Trimming cost V 3 bases and J 5 bases, with 16 bases left between them. Per the germline V gene, CDR1 is SGHRS and CDR2 is YFSETQ. The CDR3 consists of 15 residues. DNA for the CDR3: TGCGCCAGCAGCTCGATCTCATCGTTGGGAGATACGCAGTATTTT. Residues: CASSSISSLGDTQYF.

This clonotype was seen at least ten times. V gene TRBV12-3 or TRBV12-4 combines with J gene TRBJ1-6, with D uncertain. V lost 4 bases and J lost 8, with 6 bases in between. This CDR3 region has 12 residues. The CDR3 DNA is TGTGCCAGCAGTTCCCAATATTCACCCCTCCACTTT. Its protein is CASSSQYSPLHF.

This clonotype appeared a few times. This sequence joins TRBV12-3 or TRBV12-4 and TRBJ2-1; D may correspond to TRBD1 or TRBD2 (5 bases each). This CDR3 is 15 amino acids long. V gave up 0 bases and J gave up 3 bases, with 9 bases separating them. CDR3 in DNA: TGTGCCAGCAGTTTAGCGGGGGTGAACTACAATGAGCAGTTCTTC. Amino acid sequence: CASSLAGVNYNEQFF.

This clonotype was recorded a few times. CDR3 amino acids: CASSPGLVGDTQYF. In DNA form, the CDR3 reads TGCGCCAGCAGCCCCGGACTAGTCGGAGATACGCAGTATTTT. This chain uses TRBV5-1 with TRBJ2-3; 7 bases align to TRBD2. Trimming took 4 bases from V and 5 from J; bases not matched to a gene: 7. CDR1 and CDR2 (germline): SGHRS, YFSETQ. This CDR3 is built from 14 residues.

V is TRBV18 and J is TRBJ1-5; the D gene is possibly TRBD1 (6 bases). The CDR3 loop spans 16 amino acids. Germline values: CDR1 KGHSH, CDR2 LQKENI. The V end lost 3 bases, the J end lost 4 bases, and 16 bases lay between the germline ends. CDR3 residues: CASSPGQPLLNQPQHF. In DNA form, the CDR3 reads TGTGCCAGCTCACCCGGACAGCCGCTACTAAATCAGCCCCAGCATTTT.

This rearrangement joins TRBV11-2 to TRBJ2-7; TRBD2 agrees at 7 bases. Germline V gene sequence: CDR1 SGHAT, CDR2 FQNNGV. The ends lost 5 bases at V and 0 bases at J; junction bases unmatched: 10. The CDR3 contains 16 residues. The CDR3, as DNA: TGTGCCAGCAGCCCCCTACGCAGGGAGGGCTCCTACGAGCAGTACGTC. Its translation is CASSPLRREGSYEQYV.

The rearrangement links TRBV20-1 to TRBJ2-3; 11 bases map to TRBD2. The length of the CDR3 is 16 residues. V shed 1 base, J shed 4 bases, and the junction held 7 bases outside the gene matches. From germline, CDR1 is DFQATT and CDR2 SNEGSKA (reference sequence). The CDR3 DNA reads TGCAGTGCTAGAGTAGCGGGAGGGCATGGGGCAGATACGCAGTATTTT. This gives the protein CSARVAGGHGADTQYF.

V usage is TRBV3-1 and J usage is TRBJ2-2; D not certain. With 4 bases removed from V and 2 bases from J, the gap between germline ends came to 11 bases. This CDR3 region has 15 residues. CDR1 is LGHDT, CDR2 YNNKEL, per germline (reference sequence). The CDR3 spells CASSPDGHNTGELFF. DNA for the CDR3: TGTGCCAGCAGCCCCGACGGGCACAACACCGGGGAGCTGTTTTTT.